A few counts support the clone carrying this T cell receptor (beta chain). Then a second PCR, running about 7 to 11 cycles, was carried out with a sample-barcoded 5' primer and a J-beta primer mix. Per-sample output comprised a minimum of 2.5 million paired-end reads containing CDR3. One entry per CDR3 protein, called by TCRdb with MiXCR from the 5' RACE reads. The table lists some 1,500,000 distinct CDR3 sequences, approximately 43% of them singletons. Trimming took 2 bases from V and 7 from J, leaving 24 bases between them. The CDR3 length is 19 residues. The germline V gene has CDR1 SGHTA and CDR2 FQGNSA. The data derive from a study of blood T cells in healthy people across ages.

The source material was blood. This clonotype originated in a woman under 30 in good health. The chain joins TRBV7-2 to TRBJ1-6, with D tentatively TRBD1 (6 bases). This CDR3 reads CASSLIPILDRRTNSPLHF. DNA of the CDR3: TGTGCCAGCAGCTTAATCCCTATTCTGGACAGAAGGACCAATTCACCCCTCCACTTT.